Listed here is a single T cell receptor beta chain. The sample comes from a study of shared clonotypes between healthy human individuals. From CD4+ cells came CD45RA+ naive and CD45RA-negative memory subsets. Each subset's genomic DNA was shared equally among a number of immunoSEQ plates. Assay used: immunoSEQ multiplex PCR; TCRdb lists only in-frame clones, some missing. Of some 1 million clones listed, about 77% were seen once; the top ten hold nearly 1.5%. After removal of 5 bases from V and 1 base from J, the junction contained 5 bases not matched to a gene. Germline values: CDR1 SGHRS, CDR2 YFSETQ. The CDR3 spans 14 residues.

Sequenced material: memory CD4+ T cells sorted from blood. Subset specified: CD45RA-negative fraction. The chain joins TRBV5-1 to TRBJ2-5; 7 nucleotides match TRBD1. The receptor was isolated from a man aged 18 to 29 in good health. The CDR3 protein is CASRPTGLQETQYF. The CDR3 bases are TGCGCCAGCAGGCCGACAGGGCTCCAAGAGACCCAGTACTTC.